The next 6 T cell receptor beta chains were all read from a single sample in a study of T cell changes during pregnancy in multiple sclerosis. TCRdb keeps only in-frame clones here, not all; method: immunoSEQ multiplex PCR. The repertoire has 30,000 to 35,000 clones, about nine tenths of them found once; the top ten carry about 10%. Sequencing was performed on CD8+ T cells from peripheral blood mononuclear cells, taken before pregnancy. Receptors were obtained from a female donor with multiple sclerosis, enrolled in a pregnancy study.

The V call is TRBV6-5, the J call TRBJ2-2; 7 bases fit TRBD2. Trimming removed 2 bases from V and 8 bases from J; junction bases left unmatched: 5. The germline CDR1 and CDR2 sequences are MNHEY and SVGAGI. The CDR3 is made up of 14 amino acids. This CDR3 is CASSYGLEPGELFF. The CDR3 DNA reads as TGTGCCAGCAGTTACGGACTAGAACCTGGGGAGCTGTTTTTT.

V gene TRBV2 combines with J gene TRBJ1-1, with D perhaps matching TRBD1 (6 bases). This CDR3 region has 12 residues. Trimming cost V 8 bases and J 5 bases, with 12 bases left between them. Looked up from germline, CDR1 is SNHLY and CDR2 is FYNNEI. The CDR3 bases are TGTGCCAGCCTTCCGAGGGGGACTGAAGCTTTCTTT. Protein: CASLPRGTEAFF.

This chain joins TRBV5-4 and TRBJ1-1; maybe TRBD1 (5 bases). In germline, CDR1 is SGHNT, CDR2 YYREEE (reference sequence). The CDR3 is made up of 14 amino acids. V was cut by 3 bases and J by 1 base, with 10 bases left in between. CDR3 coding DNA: TGTGCCAGCAGCTACCCAGGGTCGAACACTGAAGCTTTCTTT. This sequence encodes CASSYPGSNTEAFF.

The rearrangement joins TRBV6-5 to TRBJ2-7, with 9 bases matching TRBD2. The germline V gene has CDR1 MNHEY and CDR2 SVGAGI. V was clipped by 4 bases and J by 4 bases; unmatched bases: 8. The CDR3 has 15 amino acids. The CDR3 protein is CASSLIAGAWYEQYF. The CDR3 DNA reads TGTGCCAGCAGTTTGATAGCGGGAGCGTGGTACGAGCAGTACTTC.

The CDR3 loop reads CASSEYPTVTGTGSSEAFF. As DNA, the CDR3 is TGTGCCAGCAGTGAATACCCGACCGTAACCGGGACCGGGAGCTCTGAAGCTTTCTTT. The V and J genes are TRBV6-1 and TRBJ1-1, with D perhaps TRBD1 (5 bases). CDR1 is MNHNS and CDR2 is SASEGT in the germline V gene. Trimming cost V 2 bases and J 6 bases, with 28 bases left between them. CDR3 length equals 19 residues.

The DNA of the CDR3 is TGTGCCAGCAGTGGACTACCGGGACTAGCGGGAGTCGGTACCGGGGAGCTGTTTTTT. This encodes CASSGLPGLAGVGTGELFF. The chain joins TRBV6-1 to TRBJ2-2; TRBD2 agrees at 14 bases. There are 19 residues in the CDR3. CDR1 and CDR2 (germline): MNHNS, SASEGT. Trimming removed 4 bases from V and 5 bases from J; junction bases left unmatched: 12.